Reported below is one T cell receptor beta chain. The authors' processing: From reference gene primer amplification, estimates of nucleated cell counts were derived. TCRdb keeps only in-frame clones here, not all; method: immunoSEQ multiplex PCR. That table furnishes V, J and clone size, whereas the DNA furnished D and trimming. Among nearly 200,000 clones listed, approximately 81% were seen once. The junction had 6 bases not matched to a gene; V was cut back by 6 bases and J by 4 bases. Looked up from germline, CDR1 is SNHLY and CDR2 is FYNNEI. The CDR3 is 13 residues long. The data were taken from a study of blood T cell repertoires in COVID-19. Background on the study: The study drew acute and convalescent COVID-19 samples from the United States, Italy and Spain. The cDNA or gDNA used as material had been derived from T cells, B-cell-depleted T cells, or PBMCs.

This TCR derives from a human donor in a cohort sampled during active COVID-19. The chain recombines TRBV2 with TRBJ2-7; 7 bases are shared with TRBD2. The sample comprised peripheral blood. CDR3 sequence reads: CASRGTTGYEQYV. In nucleotides, the CDR3 is TGTGCCAGCAGAGGGACTACCGGATACGAGCAGTACGTC.